A selection of T cell receptor beta chains follows, all from one sample in a study of blood T cell repertoires in COVID-19. The protocol was immunoSEQ multiplex PCR, while the TCRdb copy is restricted to in-frame clones and leaves out a portion. The sample lists some 250,000 clones; 83% were seen once. The sequenced sample consisted of peripheral blood. All receptors derive from a man aged 80 or over with acute or convalescent COVID-19. The CDR3 runs from the conserved cysteine through the conserved F or W. The D gene is left open where the match is weak. For some rows the clone size is stated as once, few or many, or as a class when expanded; others skip it.

TGTGCCAGCAGCCAAGAGGGGAGGACTGAAGCTTTCTTT,CASSQEGRTEAFF,TRBJ1-1,TRBV3-1/TRBV3-2,.,.
TGTGCCAGTAGTATCGGCGGCGGATACAATGAGCAGTTCTTC,CASSIGGGYNEQFF,TRBJ2-1,TRBV19,.,.
TGTGCCAGTACCGGGACAGGGGTACGCGGTGAGCAGTTCTTC,CASTGTGVRGEQFF,TRBJ2-1,TRBV19,.,TRBD1
TGTGCCAGCAGCCAGTCTAGCGAGTCCTACAATGAGCAGTTCTTC,CASSQSSESYNEQFF,TRBJ2-1,TRBV9,.,.
TGCGCCAGCAGCCCCAATCTAGCGGCCTCAAGATATGCGCAGTATTTT,CASSPNLAASRYAQYF,TRBJ2-3,TRBV4-1,.,TRBD2
TGCGCCAGCAGCCCCGGACTAGCGGGAGTCGTTAGCCACGAGCAGTACTTC,CASSPGLAGVVSHEQYF,TRBJ2-7,TRBV5-1,once,TRBD2
TGTGCCAGCAGGTCTTCGGAGGATGGCTACACCTTC,CASRSSEDGYTF,TRBJ1-2,TRBV28,.,.
.,CASILDRAVGETQYF,TRBJ2-5,TRBV6-5,few,.
TGCGCCAGCAGCCTTGACAGTTACAATGAGCAGTTCTTC,CASSLDSYNEQFF,TRBJ2-1,TRBV5-1,.,.
TGTGCCAGCAGCTCGGGACAGGGGGACACCGGGGAGCTGTTTTTT,CASSSGQGDTGELFF,TRBJ2-2,TRBV7-9,.,TRBD1
TGTGCCAGCAGCGGACAGGACCCCTACGAGCAGTACTTC,CASSGQDPYEQYF,TRBJ2-7,TRBV27,many,TRBD1
TGTGCTAGTGGCCGCGGGACTAGCGGGAGCTATCGCTTAGACGAGCAGTTCTTC,CASGRGTSGSYRLDEQFF,TRBJ2-1,TRBV12-5,.,TRBD2
TGCGCCAGCAGTGAGCCTATATACAGGGGGCACTACGAGCAGTACTTC,CASSEPIYRGHYEQYF,TRBJ2-7,TRBV10-1,.,TRBD1
TGCGCCAGCAGCTTGTTGTTCTCTAGCGGGGGGGCAGGCGAGACCCAGTACTTC,CASSLLFSSGGAGETQYF,TRBJ2-5,TRBV5-1,few,TRBD2
TGCGCCAGCAGCTTGGGGGCCTCGTTCACAGATACGCAGTATTTT,CASSLGASFTDTQYF,TRBJ2-3,TRBV5-1,.,.
TGTGCCAGCAGTGTGACAGGGTTTCAGCCCCAGCATTTT,CASSVTGFQPQHF,TRBJ1-5,TRBV12-3/TRBV12-4,.,TRBD1
TGTGCCAGCAGCCAAGGAGTACCGTCTGGGGCCAACGTCCTGACTTTC,CASSQGVPSGANVLTF,TRBJ2-6,TRBV14,.,.
TGTGCCAGCAGCCCCGGGACAGGGGGTAGGAATCAGCCCCAGCATTTT,CASSPGTGGRNQPQHF,TRBJ1-5,TRBV7-8,.,TRBD1
TGCGCCAGCAGCCCGGCGGGGGAGTGGGCAGGAGATACGCAGTATTTT,CASSPAGEWAGDTQYF,TRBJ2-3,TRBV5-1,.,TRBD2
TGTGCCTGGAGTGTGACAGATAATTCACCCCTCCACTTT,CAWSVTDNSPLHF,TRBJ1-6,TRBV30,.,.
TGTGCCAGTATGACAGGAATCTACGAGCAGTACTTC,CASMTGIYEQYF,TRBJ2-7,TRBV28,.,.
TGTGCCAGCAGACCTTATGCCGGGACAGGGAACTATGGCTACACCTTC,CASRPYAGTGNYGYTF,TRBJ1-2,TRBV28,.,TRBD1
TGTGCCAGCAGTGAAGGGACAGGGCTTCATGGCTACACCTTC,CASSEGTGLHGYTF,TRBJ1-2,TRBV2,.,TRBD1
TGCGCCAGCAGTCAATCGGGACAGGGTATAACCGAGCAGTACTTC,CASSQSGQGITEQYF,TRBJ2-7,TRBV23-1,.,TRBD1
TGTGCCAGCAGAGAGTCTGGAAACACCATATATTTT,CASRESGNTIYF,TRBJ1-3,TRBV6-5,.,.
TGTGCCAGCAGCCAGTCCACCGAGCACGAGCAGTACTTC,CASSQSTEHEQYF,TRBJ2-7,TRBV3-1/TRBV3-2,.,.
TGTGCCAGCAGCTCACGCGGGGGGGCAACCGGGGAGCTGTTTTTT,CASSSRGGATGELFF,TRBJ2-2,TRBV11-2,once,TRBD2
TGTGCCAGCAGTTACTCCAGTACCACTGAAGCTTTCTTT,CASSYSSTTEAFF,TRBJ1-1,TRBV6-5,.,.
TGTGCCAGCAGCTTTAGAAGAGGGTGGGACACTGAAGCTTTCTTT,CASSFRRGWDTEAFF,TRBJ1-1,TRBV13,.,.
TGTGCCAGCAGCCTAGCGGGGGGCTACAATGAGCAGTTCTTC,CASSLAGGYNEQFF,TRBJ2-1,TRBV14,.,TRBD2
TGTGCCAGCAGCTTGTGGGAAGGGGGGGCCGTTAAGACCCAGTACTTC,CASSLWEGGAVKTQYF,TRBJ2-5,TRBV5-6,.,.
TGCGCCAGCAAAAAGAGCTACCAAGAGACCCAGTACTTC,CASKKSYQETQYF,TRBJ2-5,TRBV5-1,.,.
TGCGCCAGCAGTGCACTAGATCAGCCCCAGCATTTT,CASSALDQPQHF,TRBJ1-5,TRBV10-2,.,.
TGTGCCAGCAGTTTGCCAGGGCGAGAGACCCAGTACTTC,CASSLPGRETQYF,TRBJ2-5,TRBV28,.,.
TGTGCCAGCAGTTTATCCCGACAGGGGGCGAAAGAGCAGTACTTC,CASSLSRQGAKEQYF,TRBJ2-7,TRBV28,few,TRBD1
TGTGCCAGCAGCGCCAGCACTCAGGGAACGGATCAGCATTTT,CASSASTQGTDQHF,TRBJ1-5,TRBV3-1/TRBV3-2,.,.
TGTGCCAGCAGGGCAGGGGGTACAGATACGCAGTATTTT,CASRAGGTDTQYF,TRBJ2-3,TRBV2,.,TRBD1
TGTGCCAGCAGCGCCCAGACTTTCAACTCTGGAAACACCATATATTTT,CASSAQTFNSGNTIYF,TRBJ1-3,TRBV9,.,.
TGTGCCAGCTCACCTGGGACTCCCCCGGGGGATACGCAGTATTTT,CASSPGTPPGDTQYF,TRBJ2-3,TRBV18,.,.
TGTGCCATCAGGGGACTAGCGGGGAAGTACAATGAGCAGTTCTTC,CAIRGLAGKYNEQFF,TRBJ2-1,TRBV10-3,once,TRBD2
TGCGCCAGCAGCTACGGACCCGGGACAGGAACCTCCTACGAGCAGTACTTC,CASSYGPGTGTSYEQYF,TRBJ2-7,TRBV5-1,.,TRBD1
TGTGCCAGTACCTTACTCGGGGATTTCACTGAAGCTTTCTTT,CASTLLGDFTEAFF,TRBJ1-1,TRBV19,.,.
TGTGCCAGCAGCCTGACTAGCGGGACAGTAGATACGCAGTATTTT,CASSLTSGTVDTQYF,TRBJ2-3,TRBV28,.,TRBD2
TGTGCCAAGGGACAGGGAGAATACGAGCAGTACTTC,CAKGQGEYEQYF,TRBJ2-7,TRBV28,.,TRBD1
TGTGCCAGCAGCTTAGCGGGGGGAAATGGCTACACCTTC,CASSLAGGNGYTF,TRBJ1-2,TRBV7-9,.,.
TGCGCCAGCAGCCTGACAGGGGAGTGGAGCACTGAAGCTTTCTTT,CASSLTGEWSTEAFF,TRBJ1-1,TRBV5-1,.,TRBD1
TGTGCCAGTAGTATCAACAATGATGGTTCACCCCTCCACTTT,CASSINNDGSPLHF,TRBJ1-6,TRBV19,.,.
TGTGCCAGCAGCGGAGAGGGACAGGGGGAGGCAACTAATGAAAAACTGTTTTTT,CASSGEGQGEATNEKLFF,TRBJ1-4,TRBV9,.,TRBD1
TGTGCCAGCAGCTTACAGGGAAGTTGGATGAACACTGAAGCTTTCTTT,CASSLQGSWMNTEAFF,TRBJ1-1,TRBV5-4,.,.